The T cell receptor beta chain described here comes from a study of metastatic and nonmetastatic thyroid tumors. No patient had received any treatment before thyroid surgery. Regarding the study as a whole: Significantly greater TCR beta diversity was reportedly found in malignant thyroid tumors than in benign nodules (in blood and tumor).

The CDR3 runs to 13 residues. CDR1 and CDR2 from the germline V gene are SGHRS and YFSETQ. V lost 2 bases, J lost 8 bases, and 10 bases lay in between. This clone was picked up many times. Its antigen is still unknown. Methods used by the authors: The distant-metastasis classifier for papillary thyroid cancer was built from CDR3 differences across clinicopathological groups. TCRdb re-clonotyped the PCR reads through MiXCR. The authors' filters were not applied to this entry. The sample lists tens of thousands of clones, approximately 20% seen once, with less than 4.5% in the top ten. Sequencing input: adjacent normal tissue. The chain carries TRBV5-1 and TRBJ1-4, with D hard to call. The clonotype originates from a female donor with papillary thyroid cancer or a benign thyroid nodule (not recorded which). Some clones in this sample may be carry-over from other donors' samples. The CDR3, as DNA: TGCGCCAGCAGCTTTCAGCCGGGAGAAAAACTGTTTTTT. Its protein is CASSFQPGEKLFF.